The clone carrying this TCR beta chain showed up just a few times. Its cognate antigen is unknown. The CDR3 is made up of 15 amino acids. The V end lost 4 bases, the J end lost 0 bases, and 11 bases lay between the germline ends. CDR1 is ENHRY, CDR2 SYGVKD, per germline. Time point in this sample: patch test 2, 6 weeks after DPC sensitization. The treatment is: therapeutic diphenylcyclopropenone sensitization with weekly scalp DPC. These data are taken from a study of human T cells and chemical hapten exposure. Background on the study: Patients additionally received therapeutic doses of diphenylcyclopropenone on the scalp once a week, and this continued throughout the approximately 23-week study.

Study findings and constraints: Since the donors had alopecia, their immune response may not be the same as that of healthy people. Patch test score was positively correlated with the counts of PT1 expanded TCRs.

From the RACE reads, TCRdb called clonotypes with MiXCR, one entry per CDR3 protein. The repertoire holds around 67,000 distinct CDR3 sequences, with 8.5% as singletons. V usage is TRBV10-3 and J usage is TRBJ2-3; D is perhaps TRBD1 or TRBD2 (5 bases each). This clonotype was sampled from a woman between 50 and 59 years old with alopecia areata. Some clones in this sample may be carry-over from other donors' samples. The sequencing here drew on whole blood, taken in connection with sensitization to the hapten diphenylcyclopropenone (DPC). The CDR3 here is CAISGGRLSTDTQYF. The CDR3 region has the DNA TGTGCCATCAGTGGGGGACGGCTAAGCACAGATACGCAGTATTTT.